The 21 T cell receptor beta chains below come from one sample, sequenced in a study of blood T cell repertoires in COVID-19. The method was immunoSEQ multiplex PCR; TCRdb's version includes in-frame clones alone and lacks a portion of them. The sample has under 250,000 clones, about 86% seen once. The sample consisted of peripheral blood. These receptors originate from a man in his forties or fifties with active or convalescent COVID-19.

The genes are TRBV7-3 and TRBJ2-1, with TRBD1 as a possible D gene (6 bases). The CDR3 loop spans 13 amino acids. Germline V gene data show CDR1 as SGHTA and CDR2 as FQGTGA. Trimming shortened V by 4 bases and J by 6 bases, and 10 bases separated the two germline ends. DNA for the CDR3: TGTGCCAGCAGCTCCCAACAGGGCAATGAGCAGTTCTTC. This gives the protein CASSSQQGNEQFF.

The chain has TRBV6-5 and TRBJ2-2; 11 nucleotides align to TRBD2. The germline V gene encodes CDR1 MNHEY and CDR2 SVGAGI. Trimming cost V 6 bases and J 1 base; bases outside gene matches: 1. The CDR3 contains 15 residues. CDR3 protein: CASSGLAGNTGELFF. The CDR3 coding sequence is TGTGCCAGCAGCGGACTAGCGGGGAACACCGGGGAGCTGTTTTTT.

This rearrangement joins TRBV5-1 to TRBJ2-1, with 9 positions matching TRBD1. The CDR3 is 14 residues long. Germline values: CDR1 SGHRS, CDR2 YFSETQ. Losses at the gene ends were 2 bases for V and 14 bases for J; bases not matched to a gene: 11. The DNA of the CDR3 is TGCGCCAGCAGCTTAACCGGGACAGGGTGGGAAAAGTTCTTC. Amino acids: CASSLTGTGWEKFF.

As regards this clone: This sample includes further DNA sequences coding for the same CDR3. V is TRBV30 and J is TRBJ2-3; unclear D gene. The germline V and J ends were trimmed by 2 bases and 3 bases, with 6 bases remaining between them. The CDR3 length is 12 residues. Looked up from germline, CDR1 is GTSNPN and CDR2 is SVGIG (reference sequence). CDR3 in DNA: TGTGCCTGGAGTACTGGTACAGATACGCAGTATTTT. As protein: CAWSTGTDTQYF.

The chain employs TRBV30 and TRBJ2-3; D possibly corresponds to TRBD2 (5 bases). Germline CDR1 is GTSNPN and CDR2 is SVGIG (reference sequence). Trimming pared 0 bases from V and 1 base from J, leaving 11 bases between. CDR3 length equals 15 residues. The chain's CDR3 is CAWSVRGRGTDTQYF. As DNA, the CDR3 is TGTGCCTGGAGTGTACGGGGAAGGGGCACAGATACGCAGTATTTT.

The rearrangement joins TRBV4-1 to TRBJ1-4, with TRBD1 as a possible D gene (5 bases). The CDR3 runs to 15 residues. Germline CDR1 MGHRA, CDR2 YSYEKL. Trimming cost V 5 bases and J 6 bases, with 16 bases left between them. CDR3 amino acids: CASSYWGPGDEKLFF. Here the CDR3 DNA reads TGCGCCAGCAGCTACTGGGGTCCGGGGGATGAAAAACTGTTTTTT.

CDR3 sequence: CASSLRKGGTEAFF. The CDR3 nucleotides are TGTGCCAGCAGTTTGAGGAAAGGGGGCACTGAAGCTTTCTTT. The V call is TRBV28, the J call TRBJ1-1; D is perhaps TRBD1 (6 bases). This CDR3 has 14 amino acids. The germline V gene encodes CDR1 MDHEN and CDR2 SYDVKM. Trimming stripped 3 bases from V and 4 bases from J, with 12 bases between.

J is TRBJ1-5 and V is TRBV28, with TRBD1 as a possible D gene (6 bases). The CDR3 is 14 amino acids. V lost 6 bases and J lost 2, with 11 bases in between. Germline values: CDR1 MDHEN, CDR2 SYDVKM. The CDR3 spells CASSVRQGNQPQHF. The CDR3 DNA reads as TGTGCCAGCAGCGTGCGACAGGGCAATCAGCCCCAGCATTTT. Full variable domain (missing parts from reference TRBV28 and TRBJ1-5): DVKVTQSSRYLVKRTGEKVFLECVQDMDHENMFWYRQDPGLGLRLIYFSYDVKMKEKGDIPEGYSVSREKKERFSLILESASTNQTSMYLCASSVRQGNQPQHFGDGTRLSIL.

The V and J genes are TRBV7-9 and TRBJ1-1; D is unclear. CDR1 and CDR2 (germline): SEHNR, FQNEAQ (reference sequence). The CDR3 is 13 amino acids. The V and J ends lost 1 base and 7 bases respectively, with 10 bases between them. The CDR3 reads CASSLGSSLEAFF. The CDR3, as DNA: TGTGCCAGCAGCTTAGGGTCGAGTCTTGAAGCTTTCTTT.

V is TRBV7-6 and J is TRBJ1-1; weak D call: TRBD1 (5 bases). The CDR3 extends over 14 amino acids. Trimming left V 1 base short and J 0 bases short, with 6 bases between. Per germline, CDR1 SGHVS and CDR2 FNYEAQ. The CDR3 spells CASSLGTLNTEAFF. CDR3 coding DNA: TGTGCCAGCAGCTTAGGGACACTGAACACTGAAGCTTTCTTT.

V is TRBV4-1 and J is TRBJ1-4, with a weak D call TRBD1 (5 bases). V was pared by 0 bases and J by 1 base, with 15 bases between. This CDR3 has 18 amino acids. CDR1 is MGHRA, CDR2 YSYEKL, per germline. The CDR3 DNA reads TGCGCCAGCAGCCAAGAAAGCGAAAGGGGAGGAACTAATGAAAAACTGTTTTTT. Amino acids: CASSQESERGGTNEKLFF.

This clone was observed a handful of times. The gene calls are TRBV15 and TRBJ1-1, with unresolved D. Trimming cost V 0 bases and J 3 bases, with 20 bases left between them. The CDR3 is made up of 18 amino acids. Per the germline V gene, CDR1 is LNHNV and CDR2 is YYDKDF (reference sequence). In DNA form, the CDR3 reads TGTGCCACCAGCAGAGATAAGGGTCCTGCGGGGAGGGACACTGAAGCTTTCTTT. This sequence encodes CATSRDKGPAGRDTEAFF.

The rearrangement links TRBV3-1 (or the pseudogene TRBV3-2) to TRBJ2-2; maybe TRBD2 (6 bases). Germline CDR1 reads LGHDT; CDR2 reads YNNKEL (reference sequence). The CDR3 runs 13 residues. Trimming cost V 4 bases and J 6 bases, with 9 bases left between them. The CDR3 spells CASSPSSAGELFF. CDR3 coding DNA: TGTGCCAGCAGCCCGTCTAGCGCCGGGGAGCTGTTTTTT.

The chain joins TRBV28 to TRBJ1-2; 7 nucleotides align to TRBD1. The CDR3 runs 13 residues. The V segment lost 7 bases and the J segment 3 bases; nucleotides outside the gene matches: 5. The germline V gene encodes CDR1 MDHEN and CDR2 SYDVKM. Written as DNA, the CDR3 is TGTGCCAGCAACGCGGGACAGCACTATGGCTACACCTTC. This gives the protein CASNAGQHYGYTF.

The rearrangement uses TRBV6-5 and TRBJ2-3, with TRBD1 as a possible D gene (5 bases). Germline values: CDR1 MNHEY, CDR2 SVGAGI. The CDR3 sequence is 15 residues long. V lost 9 bases, J lost 1 base, and 17 bases lay in between. CDR3 protein: CASCPSGSGTDTQYF. CDR3 coding DNA: TGTGCCAGTTGTCCCTCAGGGTCCGGCACAGATACGCAGTATTTT.

The chain recombines TRBV5-4 with TRBJ2-1, with a tentative D call TRBD2 (6 bases). Trimming removed 6 bases from V and 5 bases from J, with 15 bases in between. This CDR3 region has 14 residues. Looked up from germline, CDR1 is SGHNT and CDR2 is YYREEE (reference sequence). CDR3 loop: CASTTDGGNNEQFF. The CDR3 DNA sequence: TGTGCCAGCACCACAGACGGGGGTAACAATGAGCAGTTCTTC.

This CDR3 is CASSTLGTDTQYF. The CDR3 DNA reads as TGTGCCAGTAGTACCCTTGGCACAGATACGCAGTATTTT. V is TRBV19 and J is TRBJ2-3; D uncertain. The CDR3 spans 13 residues. CDR1 is LNHDA, CDR2 SQIVND, per germline (reference sequence). The V gene lost 4 bases and the J gene lost 1 base, with 6 bases spanning the gap.

Details on this clone: At one of its ends the junction is not consistent with the germline gene, which may arise from a read error. The rearrangement uses TRBV6-5 and TRBJ1-1; D remains unclear. Germline loops: CDR1 MNHEY, CDR2 SVGAGI. The CDR3 sequence is 15 residues long. CDR3 DNA: TGTGCCAGCAGTCCGGAGGTCTCCGATTCGCTACCCCCCCTTTTT. Translating it yields CASSPEVSDSLPPLF.

This clone was observed a few times. This chain links TRBV19 with TRBJ1-1, with 11 bases matching TRBD1. Per the germline V gene, CDR1 is LNHDA and CDR2 is SQIVND (reference sequence). V dropped 4 bases and J dropped 6; count of bases not matched to a gene: 10. This CDR3 has 16 amino acids. The chain's CDR3 is CASSSRDRGFFAEAFF. CDR3 coding DNA: TGTGCCAGTAGTAGTAGGGACAGGGGGTTTTTCGCTGAAGCTTTCTTT.

Points on this clone: The sample holds other DNA sequences that translate to the same CDR3. The chain has TRBV5-4 and TRBJ1-1, with D perhaps TRBD1 (5 bases). The V end was cut by 0 bases, the J end by 1 base, with 7 bases between. Germline CDR1 SGHNT, CDR2 YYREEE (reference sequence). The CDR3 consists of 14 residues. The CDR3 sequence is CASSLGQRNTEAFF. Here the CDR3 DNA reads TGTGCCAGCAGCTTGGGACAGAGGAACACTGAAGCTTTCTTT.

Comments on this clone: Other DNA sequences within the sample encode an identical CDR3. The J gene is TRBJ1-1, the V gene TRBV12-3 or TRBV12-4; D gene ambiguous. Between the trimmed V and J ends, which lost 1 base and 1 base, there was a span of 4 bases. There are 13 residues in the CDR3. In nucleotides, the CDR3 is TGTGCCAGCAGTTTAGTCGGGAACACTGAAGCTTTCTTT. Translated, it gives CASSLVGNTEAFF.